The rows below give T cell receptor delta chains drawn from one sample of a study of gamma-delta T cells after stem cell transplantation. TCRdb reanalysed the RT-PCR reads with CATT. This table holds some 5,700 delta-chain clones, approximately 10% found once. The sample consisted of gamma-delta T cells. Receptors originate from a human donor. It is not recorded whose cells these are; they may come from a transplant donor. Both conserved end residues are part of each CDR3. A D gene is named only where the DNA matches it firmly. Some rows mark clone size as missing; the rest say once, few, many or name a class of expanded clone.

clone_size	v_call	j_call	d_call	cdr3_aa	cdr3_nt
.	TRDV2	TRDJ3	TRDD3	CACDTSQVLGGADTWDTRQMFF	TGTGCCTGTGACACCTCACAAGTACTGGGGGGCGCCGACACCTGGGACACCCGACAGATGTTTTTC
medium-sized	TRDV2	TRDJ1	.	CACDMIAPRTLQNKLIF	TGTGCCTGTGACATGATCGCCCCCCGTACTCTCCAGAATAAACTCATCTTT
medium-sized	TRDV2	TRDJ3	.	CACDVLGDTRQMFF	TGTGCCTGTGACGTACTGGGGGACACCCGACAGATGTTTTTC
few	TRDV2	TRDJ3	TRDD3	CACDTGVLGGWDTRQMFF	TGTGCCTGTGACACCGGAGTACTGGGGGGCTGGGACACCCGACAGATGTTTTTC
.	TRDV2	TRDJ1	TRDD3	CACDPVNLGDTGANADKLIF	TGTGCCTGTGACCCGGTGAACCTGGGGGATACTGGGGCCAACGCCGATAAACTCATCTTT
.	TRDV2	TRDJ1	TRDD3	CACDTLGDRTDKLIF	TGTGCCTGCGACACCCTGGGGGATAGAACGGATAAACTCATCTTT
.	TRDV2	TRDJ1	.	CACDSLQPDLLLFTDKLIF	TGTGCCTGTGACTCCTTACAACCCGATCTCCTTCTCTTCACCGATAAACTCATCTTT
large	TRDV2	TRDJ1	.	CACDNLDGDKLIF	TGTGCCTGTGACAACCTGGATGGCGATAAACTCATCTTT
.	TRDV2	TRDJ1	.	CACDSLRTTEPMNTDKLIF	TGTGCCTGTGACTCCTTACGGACTACTGAGCCAATGAACACCGATAAACTCATCTTT
.	TRDV1	TRDJ1	TRDD3	CALGDPRYSIRLGDRTVTDKLIF	TGTGCTCTTGGGGACCCGCGATATTCGATCCGACTGGGGGATCGCACTGTCACCGATAAACTCATCTTT
.	TRDV2	TRDJ1	.	CACDRLARGSSDKLIF	TGTGCCTGTGACCGGTTAGCTCGGGGGAGTTCCGATAAACTCATCTTT
few	TRDV1	TRDJ1	TRDD3	CALGEGWGIQDTDKLIF	TGTGCTCTTGGGGAAGGGTGGGGGATACAGGACACCGATAAACTCATCTTT
few	TRDV2	TRDJ1	.	CACDNIGPGRNTDKLIF	TGTGCCTGTGACAATATCGGGCCTGGGCGAAACACCGATAAACTCATCTTT
medium-sized	TRDV2	TRDJ1	TRDD3	CACDTVLGDTQDSRTDKLIF	TGTGCCTGTGACACTGTACTGGGGGATACGCAAGATTCCCGCACCGATAAACTCATCTTT
.	TRDV2	TRDJ1	TRDD3	CACDTAGGHTDNLIF	TGTGCCTGTGACACCGCTGGGGGCCACACCGATAACCTCATCTTT
medium-sized	TRDV2	TRDJ3	TRDD3	CACDSVLGDTKSSWDTRQMFF	TGTGCCTGTGACTCCGTACTGGGGGATACCAAGAGCTCCTGGGACACCCGACAGATGTTTTTC
.	TRDV2	TRDJ1	TRDD3	CACDTVSLGDTLPDKLIF	TGTGCCTGTGACACGGTATCACTGGGGGATACGCTCCCCGATAAACTCATCTTT
large	TRDV2	TRDJ1	TRDD3	CACDTLGDPDTDKLIF	TGTGCCTGTGACACCTTGGGGGATCCCGACACCGATAAACTCATCTTT
medium-sized	TRDV2	TRDJ1	.	CACDTLGTDADKLIF	TGTGCCTGTGACACCCTGGGGACTGACGCCGATAAACTCATCTTT
.	TRDV2	TRDJ1	TRDD3	CACDLLGDTTGSADKLIF	TGTGCCTGTGACTTACTGGGGGATACGACGGGTTCGGCCGATAAACTCATCTTT
few	TRDV2	TRDJ3	TRDD3	CACDRTGGRSSWDTRQMFF	TGTGCCTGTGATCGTACTGGGGGACGAAGCTCCTGGGACACCCGACAGATGTTTTTC
medium-sized	TRDV2	TRDJ3	.	CACDRVSPRDTRQMFF	TGTGCCTGTGACAGGGTATCTCCCCGAGACACCCGACAGATGTTTTTC